Below are 19 T cell receptor beta chains sequenced from a single sample in a study of regulatory T cells in long-lasting Graves disease. Sample time point: newly diagnosed GD, antithyroid drugs for less than 3 months. Making the TCR library involved RNA that had been extracted from PBMCs. The TCR beta library used iRepertoire HTBI primers with Arm-PCR amplification of CDR3. TCRdb reprocessed the multiplex PCR reads via MiXCR and lists one record per CDR3 protein. This table holds 250,000 or so distinct CDR3 sequences, around a sixth found once. These same records also appear under a second study, on T cells in Graves' hyperthyroidism and ophthalmopathy.

Sequenced material: peripheral blood mononuclear cells (PBMCs), taken at new diagnosis, from a patient treated with antithyroid drugs. The receptor set was obtained from a woman in her twenties or thirties with Graves disease.

This clonotype was counted many times. The CDR3 DNA is TGTGCCAGCTCACTAACCGCTCCGGGTCCGGGGATGGCTAACACCTTC. It specifies CASSLTAPGPGMANTF. The V and J genes are TRBV18 and TRBJ1-2; no reliable D call. The CDR3 loop spans 16 amino acids. Germline V gives CDR1 KGHSH, CDR2 LQKENI. The V gene lost 4 bases and the J gene lost 12 bases, with 27 bases spanning the gap.

This clonotype was seen ten or more times. The chain joins TRBV10-3 to TRBJ2-1, with a tentative D call TRBD2 (7 bases). CDR1 and CDR2 (germline): ENHRY, SYGVKD. This CDR3 spans 17 amino acids. Between the trimmed V and J ends, which lost 0 bases and 5 bases, there was a span of 17 bases. This CDR3 reads CAISESYGGGQDNEQFF. Written as DNA, the CDR3 is TGTGCCATCAGTGAGTCTTATGGCGGGGGACAAGACAATGAGCAGTTCTTC.

In its sample, this clonotype was seen many times. The rearrangement uses TRBV24-1 and TRBJ1-6, with TRBD1 matching 9 bases. V lost 7 bases and J lost 6; bases outside the gene matches: 3. The CDR3 contains 14 residues. Germline V lookup: CDR1 KGHDR, CDR2 SFDVKD. The CDR3, as DNA: TGTGCCACCAGACAGACAGGGGGTAATTCACCCCTCCACTTT. It translates to CATRQTGGNSPLHF.

To note about this clonotype: This may arise from a read error, as a much more abundant clone is one base away. This chain connects TRBV2 to TRBJ2-7; 10 nucleotides agree with TRBD1. The trim removed 7 bases at V and 2 bases at J, leaving 8 bases unmatched. Germline V gene sequence: CDR1 SNHLY, CDR2 FYNNEI. The CDR3 runs 15 residues. The CDR3 DNA is TGTGCCAGCAACGAACCCGGGACAGGGGCCTACGAGCAGTACTTC. This codes for CASNEPGTGAYEQYF.

On this clonotype: The CDR3 carries no conserved terminal phenylalanine or tryptophan, so it likely arises from a read error. J is TRBJ2-7 and V is TRBV9; 10 bases are shared with TRBD1. V lost 0 bases, J lost 2 bases, and 5 bases stayed unmatched. Per germline, CDR1 SGDLS and CDR2 YYNGEE. The CDR3 has 16 amino acids. The CDR3 reads CASSVGAGTGAYEQYL. The CDR3 bases are TGTGCCAGCAGCGTAGGGGCCGGGACAGGGGCCTACGAGCAGTACCTC.

Turning to this clonotype: This could be a read error, since a much larger clone is one nucleotide away. The rearrangement joins TRBV6-2 or TRBV6-3 to TRBJ2-1, with 10 bases aligning to TRBD1. The V segment lost 8 bases and the J segment 9 bases; nucleotides outside the gene matches: 10. In germline, CDR1 is MNHEY, CDR2 SVGEGT. The CDR3 totals 14 residues. The DNA of the CDR3 is TGTGCCAGCGGGGACGGGGACAGGGGTTTTGAGCAGTTCTTC. Protein product: CASGDGDRGFEQFF.

The J gene is TRBJ1-1, the V gene TRBV5-1, with D perhaps TRBD1 (5 bases). V was cut by 3 bases and J by 0 bases, with 15 bases left in between. Per germline, CDR1 SGHRS and CDR2 YFSETQ. There are 16 residues in the CDR3. CDR3 amino acids: CASSWGNSVMNTEAFF. DNA for the CDR3: TGCGCCAGCAGCTGGGGGAATTCTGTAATGAACACTGAAGCTTTCTTT. Supplemented by reference TRBV5-1 and TRBJ1-1, the full variable domain reads KAGVTQTPRYLIKTRGQQVTLSCSPISGHRSVSWYQQTPGQGLQFLFEYFSETQRNKGNFPGRFSGRQFSNSRSEMNVSTLELGDSALYLCASSWGNSVMNTEAFFGQGTRLTVV.

This clonotype was counted at least ten times. The rearrangement links TRBV18 to TRBJ1-2, with D possibly matching TRBD1 (5 bases). Germline V gives CDR1 KGHSH, CDR2 LQKENI. This CDR3 comprises 13 residues. The V end lost 4 bases, the J end lost 4 bases, and 10 bases lay between the germline ends. The CDR3 sequence: CASSQGMRYGYTF. In nucleotides, the CDR3 is TGTGCCAGCTCACAGGGGATGCGCTATGGCTACACCTTC.

This chain connects TRBV7-9 to TRBJ1-2; no clear D. The germline V gene encodes CDR1 SEHNR and CDR2 FQNEAQ (reference sequence). The CDR3 length is 13 residues. Trimming shortened V by 7 bases and J by 4 bases, and 13 bases separated the two germline ends. The CDR3 coding sequence is TGTGCCAGCATCTCAGACTCCCTCTATGGCTACACCTTC. Protein sequence: CASISDSLYGYTF.

This chain uses TRBV19 with TRBJ1-6; a possible D gene is TRBD1 (6 bases). This CDR3 spans 14 amino acids. Germline values: CDR1 LNHDA, CDR2 SQIVND (reference sequence). The V end lost 4 bases, the J end lost 5 bases, and 9 bases lay between the germline ends. The CDR3 nucleotides are TGTGCCAGTAGTACCTCAGGGGATAATTCACCCCTCCACTTT. This sequence encodes CASSTSGDNSPLHF.

This clonotype has ten or more counts. The J gene is TRBJ1-2, the V gene TRBV20-1; a weak D match, TRBD1 (5 bases). Between the trimmed V and J ends, which lost 4 bases and 9 bases, there was a span of 15 bases. This CDR3 is 12 amino acids long. Germline CDR1 reads DFQATT; CDR2 reads SNEGSKA (reference sequence). CDR3 sequence reads: CSATPDSGSYTF. CDR3 nucleotides: TGCAGTGCTACCCCTGACAGTGGAAGCTACACCTTC.

The table lists this clonotype with many counts. V and J are TRBV5-1 and TRBJ2-5; D is unresolved. The V gene's germline CDR1 is SGHRS and CDR2 YFSETQ. The CDR3 contains 14 residues. The germline V and J ends were trimmed by 0 bases and 5 bases, with 11 bases remaining between them. For the CDR3, the DNA is TGCGCCAGCAGCTTGGTTCGGGTTGGGGAGACCCAGTACTTC. It is translated as CASSLVRVGETQYF.

This clonotype was recorded many times. The chain joins TRBV4-1 to TRBJ2-1; D ambiguous. Germline V gene sequence: CDR1 MGHRA, CDR2 YSYEKL. This CDR3 spans 17 amino acids. V was shortened by 0 bases and J by 2 bases, with 14 bases between the two germline ends. The CDR3 bases are TGCGCCAGCAGCCAAGATTTATGGCCGCCCGCCTACAATGAGCAGTTCTTC. Its protein is CASSQDLWPPAYNEQFF.

This clonotype was seen at least ten times. Here the CDR3 reads CASSRQGDTEAFF. CDR3 nucleotides: TGTGCCAGCAGCCGACAGGGGGACACTGAAGCTTTCTTT. The chain is built from TRBV6-1 and TRBJ1-1, with 9 bases lining up with TRBD1. Germline V CDR1 and CDR2: MNHNS, SASEGT. The CDR3 spans 13 residues. V lost 6 bases and J lost 3; bases outside the gene matches: 2.

Many counts were recorded for this clonotype. The chain carries TRBV11-2 and TRBJ2-7, with D unclear. With 0 bases removed from V and 5 bases from J, the gap between germline ends came to 11 bases. Germline CDR1 reads SGHAT; CDR2 reads FQNNGV. The CDR3 runs to 14 residues. The CDR3 loop reads CASSLDINTHEQYF. CDR3 DNA sequence: TGTGCCAGCAGCTTAGATATTAACACCCACGAGCAGTACTTC.

The genes are TRBV4-1 and TRBJ2-4, with 7 bases aligning to TRBD2. This CDR3 has 13 residues. J lost 9 bases, V lost 0 bases, and 2 bases had no gene match. Germline values: CDR1 MGHRA, CDR2 YSYEKL. The CDR3: CASSQDGRGIQYF. In nucleotides, the CDR3 is TGCGCCAGCAGCCAAGATGGGAGGGGCATTCAGTACTTC.

This clonotype was observed at least ten times. The gene calls are TRBV7-3 and TRBJ2-2; D possibly corresponds to TRBD1 (8 bases). Trimming left V 5 bases short and J 4 bases short, with 14 bases between. The CDR3 totals 15 residues. CDR1 and CDR2 (germline): SGHTA, FQGTGA. The CDR3 DNA sequence: TGTGCCAGCAGCAAAACAGGGGGGGGCACCGGGGAGCTGTTTTTT. It yields the protein CASSKTGGGTGELFF.

The rearrangement uses TRBV5-1 and TRBJ1-2; possibly TRBD1 for D (5 bases). Germline V CDR1 and CDR2: SGHRS, YFSETQ. V dropped 0 bases and J dropped 4 bases, with 13 bases sitting between them. This CDR3 is built from 15 residues. CDR3 region: CASSLEGPGGYGYTF. The CDR3 DNA reads as TGCGCCAGCAGCTTGGAGGGCCCCGGGGGCTATGGCTACACCTTC.

This chain connects TRBV7-2 to TRBJ2-5; TRBD2 aligns across 14 bases. Germline CDR1 SGHTA, CDR2 FQGNSA. V shed 5 bases and J 6 bases; nucleotides not matched to a gene: 5. The CDR3 covers 15 residues. The CDR3 here is CASSARTSGGQTQYF. In DNA form, the CDR3 reads TGTGCCAGCAGCGCCCGGACTAGCGGGGGGCAGACCCAGTACTTC. The full variable domain, its missing parts supplied by reference TRBV7-2 and TRBJ2-5, is GAGVSQSPSNKVTEKGKDVELRCDPISGHTALYWYRQSLGQGLEFLIYFQGNSAPDKSGLPSDRFSAERTGGSVSTLTIQRTQQEDSAVYLCASSARTSGGQTQYFGPGTRLLVL.